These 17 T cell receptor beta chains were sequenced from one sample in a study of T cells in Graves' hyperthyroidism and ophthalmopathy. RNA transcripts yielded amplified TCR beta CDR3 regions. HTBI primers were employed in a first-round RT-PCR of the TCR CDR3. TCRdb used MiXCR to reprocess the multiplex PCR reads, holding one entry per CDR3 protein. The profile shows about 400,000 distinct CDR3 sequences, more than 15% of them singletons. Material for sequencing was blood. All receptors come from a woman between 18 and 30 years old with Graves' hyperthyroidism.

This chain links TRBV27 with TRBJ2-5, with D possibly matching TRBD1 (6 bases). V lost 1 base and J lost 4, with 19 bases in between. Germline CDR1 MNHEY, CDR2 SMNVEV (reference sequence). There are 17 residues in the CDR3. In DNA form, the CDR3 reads TGTGCCAGCAGTTTATTCGCAGGTGTGGGCAGGGGAGAGACCCAGTACTTC. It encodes CASSLFAGVGRGETQYF.

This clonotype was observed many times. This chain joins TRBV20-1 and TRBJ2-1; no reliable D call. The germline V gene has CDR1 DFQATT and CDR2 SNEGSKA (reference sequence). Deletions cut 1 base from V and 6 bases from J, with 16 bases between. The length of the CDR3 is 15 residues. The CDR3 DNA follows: TGCAGTGCTAGAGTTTCTCCGAGCGACCTCAATGAGCAGTTCTTC. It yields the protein CSARVSPSDLNEQFF.

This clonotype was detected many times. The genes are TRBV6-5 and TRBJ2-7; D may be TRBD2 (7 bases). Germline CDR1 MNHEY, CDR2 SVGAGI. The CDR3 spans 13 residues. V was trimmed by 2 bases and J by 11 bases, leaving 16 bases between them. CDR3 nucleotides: TGTGCCAGCAGTTACCCCGGGGGGCCTCGAGAGTACTTC. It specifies CASSYPGGPREYF.

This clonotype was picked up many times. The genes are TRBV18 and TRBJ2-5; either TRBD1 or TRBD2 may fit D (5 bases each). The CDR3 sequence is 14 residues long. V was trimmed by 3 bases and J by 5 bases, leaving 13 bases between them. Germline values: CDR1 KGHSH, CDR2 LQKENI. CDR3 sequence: CASSPLEGPETQYF. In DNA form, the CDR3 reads TGTGCCAGCTCACCGTTAGAGGGGCCGGAGACCCAGTACTTC.

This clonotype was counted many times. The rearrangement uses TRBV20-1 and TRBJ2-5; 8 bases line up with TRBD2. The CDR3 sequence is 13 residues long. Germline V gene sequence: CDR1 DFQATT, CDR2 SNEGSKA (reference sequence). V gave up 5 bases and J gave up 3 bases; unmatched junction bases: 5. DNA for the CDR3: TGCAGTGCTGACAGCGGGGGTAAAGAGACCCAGTACTTC. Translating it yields CSADSGGKETQYF.

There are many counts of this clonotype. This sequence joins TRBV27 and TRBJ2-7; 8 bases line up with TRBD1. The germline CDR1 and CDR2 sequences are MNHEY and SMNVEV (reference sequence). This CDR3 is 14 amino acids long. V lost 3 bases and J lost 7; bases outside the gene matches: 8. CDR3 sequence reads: CASSFQGAPWEQYF. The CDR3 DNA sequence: TGTGCCAGCAGTTTTCAGGGGGCGCCGTGGGAGCAGTACTTC.

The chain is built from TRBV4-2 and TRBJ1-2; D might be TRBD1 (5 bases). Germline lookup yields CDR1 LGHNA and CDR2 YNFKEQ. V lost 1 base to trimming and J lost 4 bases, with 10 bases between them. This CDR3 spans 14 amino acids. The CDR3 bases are TGTGCCAGCAGCCAAGGGAGACAGCTCTATGGCTACACCTTC. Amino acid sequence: CASSQGRQLYGYTF.

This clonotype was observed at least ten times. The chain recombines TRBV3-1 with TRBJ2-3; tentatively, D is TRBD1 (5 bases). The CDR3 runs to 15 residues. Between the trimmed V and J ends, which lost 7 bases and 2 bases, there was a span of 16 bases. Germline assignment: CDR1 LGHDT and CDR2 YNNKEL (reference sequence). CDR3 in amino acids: CASTRAGAPTDTQYF. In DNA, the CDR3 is TGTGCCAGCACCCGTGCTGGGGCGCCCACAGATACGCAGTATTTT.

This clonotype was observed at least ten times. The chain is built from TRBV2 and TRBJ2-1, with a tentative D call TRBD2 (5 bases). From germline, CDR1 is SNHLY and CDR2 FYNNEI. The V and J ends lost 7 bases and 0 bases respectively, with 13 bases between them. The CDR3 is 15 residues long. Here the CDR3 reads CASMGRRVSYNEQFF. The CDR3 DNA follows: TGTGCCAGCATGGGCAGGCGGGTCTCCTACAATGAGCAGTTCTTC.

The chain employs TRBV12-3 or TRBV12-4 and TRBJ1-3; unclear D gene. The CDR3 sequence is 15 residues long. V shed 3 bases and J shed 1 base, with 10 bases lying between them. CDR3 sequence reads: CASSLERRSGNTIYF. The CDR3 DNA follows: TGTGCCAGCAGTTTGGAGAGGCGGTCTGGAAACACCATATATTTT.

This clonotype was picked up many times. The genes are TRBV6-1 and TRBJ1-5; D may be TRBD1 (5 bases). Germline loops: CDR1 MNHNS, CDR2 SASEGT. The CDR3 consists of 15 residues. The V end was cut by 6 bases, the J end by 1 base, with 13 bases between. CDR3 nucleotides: TGTGCCAGCAGCTACCAGGGATTAAGCAATCAGCCCCAGCATTTT. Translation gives CASSYQGLSNQPQHF.

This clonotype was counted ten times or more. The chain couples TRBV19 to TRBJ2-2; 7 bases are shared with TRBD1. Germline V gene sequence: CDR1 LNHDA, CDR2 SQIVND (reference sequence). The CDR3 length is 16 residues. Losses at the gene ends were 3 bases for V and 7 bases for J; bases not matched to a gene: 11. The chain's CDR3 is CASSILDRVKGGELFF. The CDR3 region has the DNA TGTGCCAGTAGTATCCTCGACAGGGTGAAGGGCGGGGAGCTGTTTTTT.

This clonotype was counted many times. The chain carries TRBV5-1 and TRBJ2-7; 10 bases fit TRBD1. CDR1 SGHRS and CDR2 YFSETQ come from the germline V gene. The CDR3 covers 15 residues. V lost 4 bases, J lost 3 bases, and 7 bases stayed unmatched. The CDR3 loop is CASSPHGQGDYEQYF. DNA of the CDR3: TGCGCCAGCAGCCCCCACGGACAGGGGGACTACGAGCAGTACTTC. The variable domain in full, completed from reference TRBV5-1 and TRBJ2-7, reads KAGVTQTPRYLIKTRGQQVTLSCSPISGHRSVSWYQQTPGQGLQFLFEYFSETQRNKGNFPGRFSGRQFSNSRSEMNVSTLELGDSALYLCASSPHGQGDYEQYFGPGTRLTVT.

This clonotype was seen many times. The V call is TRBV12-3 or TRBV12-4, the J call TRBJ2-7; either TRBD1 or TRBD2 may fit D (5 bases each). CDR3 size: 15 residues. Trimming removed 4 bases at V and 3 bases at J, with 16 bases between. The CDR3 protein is CASSSPGAARYEQYF. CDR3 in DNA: TGTGCCAGCAGTTCCCCCGGGGCAGCGCGCTACGAGCAGTACTTC.

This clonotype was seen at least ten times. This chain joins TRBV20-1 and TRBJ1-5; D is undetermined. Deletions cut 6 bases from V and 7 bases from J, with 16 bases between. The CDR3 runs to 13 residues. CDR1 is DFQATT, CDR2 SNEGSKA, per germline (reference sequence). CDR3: CSALSRTGQPQHF. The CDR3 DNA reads TGCAGTGCGCTGAGTCGAACGGGGCAGCCCCAGCATTTT.

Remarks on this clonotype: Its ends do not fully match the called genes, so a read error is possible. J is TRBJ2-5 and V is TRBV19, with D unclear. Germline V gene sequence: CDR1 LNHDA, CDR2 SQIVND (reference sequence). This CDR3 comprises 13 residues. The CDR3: CASSPGHQETRYF. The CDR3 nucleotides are TGTGCCAGTAGCCCCGGGCATCAAGAGACCCGGTACTTC.

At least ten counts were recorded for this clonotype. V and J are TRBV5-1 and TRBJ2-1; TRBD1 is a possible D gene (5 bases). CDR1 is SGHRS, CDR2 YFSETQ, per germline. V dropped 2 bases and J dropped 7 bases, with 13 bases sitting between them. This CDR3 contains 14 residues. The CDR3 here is CASSFGQQGNEQFF. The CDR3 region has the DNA TGCGCCAGCAGCTTCGGACAACAAGGGAATGAGCAGTTCTTC.